Presented here are 24 T cell receptor beta chains from one specimen sequenced in a study of CD8 T cells in Susac syndrome. After extraction with the RNeasy kit, about 0.45 to 1 ug of the RNA was reverse transcribed using random hexamers. In TCRdb, the immunoSEQ multiplex PCR reads were re-called with MiXCR into one record per CDR3 protein. Found here are roughly 130,000 distinct CDR3 sequences, around 94% of them singletons; the top ten hold approximately 0.12%. Input material: CD4+ T cells from PBMCs. These receptors all come from a human donor with multiple sclerosis.

The gene calls are TRBV5-1 and TRBJ2-2; no definite D call. V dropped 2 bases and J dropped 3 bases, with 8 bases sitting between them. This CDR3 region has 14 residues. Germline-derived CDR1 and CDR2 are SGHRS and YFSETQ. The CDR3, as DNA: TGCGCCAGCAGCTTAACAAGAGACACCGGGGAGCTGTTTTTT. Translating gives CASSLTRDTGELFF. Drawing the rest from reference TRBV5-1 and TRBJ2-2, the complete variable domain is KAGVTQTPRYLIKTRGQQVTLSCSPISGHRSVSWYQQTPGQGLQFLFEYFSETQRNKGNFPGRFSGRQFSNSRSEMNVSTLELGDSALYLCASSLTRDTGELFFGEGSRLTVL.

The chain recombines TRBV6-6 with TRBJ1-5; no reliable D call. The CDR3 consists of 13 residues. Germline CDR1 reads MNHNY; CDR2 reads SVGAGI (reference sequence). V lost 11 bases and J 7 bases, leaving 18 bases between the germline ends. CDR3 DNA: TGTGCCGGCCGCTCTACGTCTGTACAGCCCCAGCATTTT. The encoded protein is CAGRSTSVQPQHF.

V and J are TRBV19 and TRBJ1-1; D uncertain. The germline V gene encodes CDR1 LNHDA and CDR2 SQIVND (reference sequence). V was trimmed by 3 bases and J by 4 bases, leaving 12 bases between them. This CDR3 has 14 amino acids. The CDR3 nucleotides read TGTGCCAGTAGTATGCTGGGAGGGATCACTGAAGCTTTCTTT. Its protein product is CASSMLGGITEAFF.

This clonotype was recorded once. The genes are TRBV29-1 and TRBJ1-1, with D maybe TRBD1 (5 bases). V was clipped by 4 bases and J by 6 bases, with 18 bases between them. CDR1 and CDR2 from the germline V gene are SQVTM and ANQGSEA. The CDR3 extends over 14 amino acids. CDR3 nucleotide sequence: TGCAGCGTTGGTGTGGGACCGGAGGGCTCTGAAGCTTTCTTT. Translated, it gives CSVGVGPEGSEAFF. The full variable domain, with the rest looked up from reference TRBV29-1 and TRBJ1-1, is SAVISQKPSRDICQRGTSLTIQCQVDSQVTMMFWYRQQPGQSLTLIATANQGSEATYESGFVIDKFPISRPNLTFSTLTVSNMSPEDSSIYLCSVGVGPEGSEAFFGQGTRLTVV.

This clonotype was observed once. The chain has TRBV20-1 and TRBJ2-7; D might be TRBD1 or TRBD2, each matching 5 bases. The CDR3 runs 14 residues. Per the germline V gene, CDR1 is DFQATT and CDR2 is SNEGSKA (reference sequence). The V and J ends lost 3 bases and 2 bases respectively, with 14 bases between them. The CDR3 coding sequence is TGCAGTGCTAGTATCCGGGGCTATACCTACGAGCAGTACTTC. Encoded protein: CSASIRGYTYEQYF.

The V and J genes are TRBV30 and TRBJ2-1; 7 nucleotides line up with TRBD2. Looked up from germline, CDR1 is GTSNPN and CDR2 is SVGIG (reference sequence). V shed 1 base, J shed 11 bases, and the junction held 5 bases outside the gene matches. The CDR3 is 12 amino acids. This CDR3 is CAWSAGGPKQFF. The CDR3 DNA is TGTGCCTGGAGTGCGGGGGGACCTAAGCAGTTCTTC.

The chain carries TRBV7-2 and TRBJ2-2; 8 nucleotides agree with TRBD2. There are 15 residues in the CDR3. V was clipped by 7 bases and J by 1 base; unmatched bases: 5. Per the germline V gene, CDR1 is SGHTA and CDR2 is FQGNSA. CDR3 coding DNA: TGTGCCAGCATGGTGCTAGCGGGGAACACCGGGGAGCTGTTTTTT. It is translated as CASMVLAGNTGELFF.

This sequence joins TRBV6-5 and TRBJ2-5; D remains ambiguous. The CDR3 is made up of 12 amino acids. Germline CDR1 is MNHEY and CDR2 is SVGAGI. V lost 8 bases and J 0 bases, leaving 7 bases between the germline ends. The CDR3 spells CASGEYQETQYF. In DNA form, the CDR3 reads TGTGCCAGCGGAGAGTACCAAGAGACCCAGTACTTC.

J is TRBJ1-3 and V is TRBV12-3 or TRBV12-4, with TRBD1 as a possible D gene (5 bases). V lost 6 bases to trimming and J lost 2 bases, with 11 bases between them. The CDR3 length is 14 residues. In DNA form, the CDR3 reads TGTGCCAGCAGCCAAGGGACGGCTGGAAACACCATATATTTT. Protein sequence: CASSQGTAGNTIYF.

The rearrangement links TRBV30 to TRBJ2-7; D unresolved. In germline, CDR1 is GTSNPN, CDR2 SVGIG (reference sequence). V shed 3 bases and J shed 3 bases, with 6 bases lying between them. The CDR3 is made up of 11 amino acids. The CDR3 DNA reads TGTGCCTGGAGACTCAACTACGAGCAGTACTTC. It encodes CAWRLNYEQYF.

The gene calls are TRBV4-3 and TRBJ1-4; D possibly corresponds to TRBD1 (6 bases). This CDR3 region has 17 residues. Germline loops: CDR1 LGHNA, CDR2 YSLEER. The V end lost 3 bases, the J end lost 2 bases, and 16 bases lay between the germline ends. The CDR3 coding sequence is TGCGCCAGCAGCCATGGCAGGGGAGAGCGGACTAATGAAAAACTGTTTTTT. It specifies CASSHGRGERTNEKLFF.

The chain links TRBV9 to TRBJ2-7; no reliable D call. The CDR3 runs to 15 residues. In germline, CDR1 is SGDLS, CDR2 YYNGEE. Trimming cost V 0 bases and J 7 bases, with 17 bases left between them. CDR3 loop: CASSVEQEFYGEQYF. The CDR3 coding sequence is TGTGCCAGCAGCGTAGAACAAGAGTTCTACGGGGAGCAGTACTTC.

V usage is TRBV6-1 and J usage is TRBJ2-7; D is undetermined. The CDR3 extends over 14 amino acids. V lost 5 bases and J 0 bases, leaving 11 bases between the germline ends. Germline CDR1 MNHNS, CDR2 SASEGT. CDR3 region: CASSPRRASYEQYF. CDR3 sequence (DNA): TGTGCCAGCAGTCCGCGGCGCGCCTCCTACGAGCAGTACTTC.

The chain couples TRBV5-1 to TRBJ1-1, with 10 bases fitting TRBD1. CDR3 length: 15 residues. V gave up 3 bases and J gave up 6 bases; unmatched junction bases: 8. Germline loops: CDR1 SGHRS, CDR2 YFSETQ. CDR3 loop: CASSWGGQGSAEAFF. As DNA, the CDR3 is TGCGCCAGCAGCTGGGGGGGACAGGGGAGCGCTGAAGCTTTCTTT.

The rearrangement joins TRBV7-2 to TRBJ1-1; TRBD1 aligns across 7 bases. The CDR3 totals 12 residues. Germline V gene sequence: CDR1 SGHTA, CDR2 FQGNSA. V gave up 3 bases and J gave up 11 bases; unmatched junction bases: 6. The CDR3 DNA sequence: TGTGCCAGCAGCTTGACAGGGTCGTGGGCTTTCTTT. As protein: CASSLTGSWAFF.

The V call is TRBV9, the J call TRBJ2-1; D unresolved. Between the trimmed V and J ends, which lost 4 bases and 1 base, there was a span of 3 bases. CDR3 length: 12 amino acids. The V gene's germline CDR1 is SGDLS and CDR2 YYNGEE. CDR3: CASSFSYNEQFF. The CDR3 DNA reads TGTGCCAGCAGCTTTTCCTACAATGAGCAGTTCTTC.

This chain links TRBV5-6 with TRBJ1-2, with 7 bases that match TRBD1. From germline, CDR1 is SGHDT and CDR2 YYEEEE. J gave up 4 bases and V 5 bases, and 5 bases lay outside the gene matches. The CDR3 is 13 residues long. Here the CDR3 reads CASSSTGVYGYTF. DNA for the CDR3: TGTGCCAGCAGTTCCACAGGGGTCTATGGCTACACCTTC.

This sequence joins TRBV10-3 and TRBJ2-6, with D tentatively TRBD1 (5 bases). CDR1 is ENHRY and CDR2 is SYGVKD in the germline V gene. The CDR3 sequence is 17 residues long. Trimming stripped 2 bases from V and 0 bases from J, with 11 bases between. The CDR3 region has the DNA TGTGCCATCAGTGAGAGGGGCAGACCCTCTGGGGCCAACGTCCTGACTTTC. Translation: CAISERGRPSGANVLTF.

The CDR3 protein is CAISGPGTFGTDTQYF. The DNA of the CDR3 is TGTGCCATCAGTGGTCCCGGGACATTCGGCACAGATACGCAGTATTTT. The chain couples TRBV10-3 to TRBJ2-3, with D perhaps matching TRBD1 (6 bases). CDR1 ENHRY and CDR2 SYGVKD come from the germline V gene. The CDR3 runs 16 residues. V shed 4 bases and J shed 1 base, with 15 bases lying between them.

This chain uses TRBV27 with TRBJ2-3; 13 bases map to TRBD2. This CDR3 is 15 amino acids long. Looked up from germline, CDR1 is MNHEY and CDR2 is SMNVEV (reference sequence). The V gene end was trimmed by 5 bases and the J gene end by 5 bases; junction bases not matched to a gene: 4. Written as DNA, the CDR3 is TGTGCCAGCAGTCTGACTAGCGGGGGGATAGATACGCAGTATTTT. Translated, it gives CASSLTSGGIDTQYF.

This chain links TRBV20-1 with TRBJ1-2; no clear D gene. In germline, CDR1 is DFQATT, CDR2 SNEGSKA (reference sequence). The V and J ends lost 3 bases and 6 bases respectively, with 8 bases between them. There are 11 residues in the CDR3. The CDR3 region is CSARGTDGYTF. The CDR3 DNA is TGCAGTGCTAGGGGAACCGATGGCTACACCTTC.

This chain connects TRBV4-1 to TRBJ1-1; 7 bases line up with TRBD1. This CDR3 is 12 amino acids long. V lost 4 bases, J lost 11 bases, and 7 bases stayed unmatched. Germline V lookup: CDR1 MGHRA, CDR2 YSYEKL. The DNA for the CDR3 is TGCGCCAGCAGCCGGTTAGACAGGGAGGCTTTCTTT. The encoded protein is CASSRLDREAFF.

Only one count was recorded for this clonotype. The rearrangement joins TRBV30 to TRBJ1-1; the D gene is possibly TRBD1 (6 bases). Trimming cost V 3 bases and J 5 bases, with 16 bases left between them. The germline V gene encodes CDR1 GTSNPN and CDR2 SVGIG (reference sequence). CDR3 length: 14 amino acids. CDR3 region: CAWSPILQGTEAFF. The CDR3, as DNA: TGTGCCTGGAGCCCTATCTTACAGGGTACTGAAGCTTTCTTT.

This clonotype was detected once. The J gene is TRBJ1-2, the V gene TRBV9; D possibly corresponds to TRBD1 (6 bases). Trimming shortened V by 3 bases and J by 1 base, and 10 bases separated the two germline ends. The CDR3 extends over 14 amino acids. Germline V CDR1 and CDR2: SGDLS, YYNGEE. CDR3 in DNA: TGTGCCAGCAGCGGGACAGTCTTTAACTATGGCTACACCTTC. Its translation is CASSGTVFNYGYTF.